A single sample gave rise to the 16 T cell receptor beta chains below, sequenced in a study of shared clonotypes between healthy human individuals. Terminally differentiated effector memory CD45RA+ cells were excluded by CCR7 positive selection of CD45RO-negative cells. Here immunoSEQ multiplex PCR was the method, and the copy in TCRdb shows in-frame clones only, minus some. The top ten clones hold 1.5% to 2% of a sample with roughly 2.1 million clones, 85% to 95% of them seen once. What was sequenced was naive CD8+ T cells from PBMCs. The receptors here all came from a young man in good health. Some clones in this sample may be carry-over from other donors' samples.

The DNA of the CDR3 is TGTGCCAGCAGCCCCCCCGGACTAGCCAATGAGCAGTTCTTC. It translates to CASSPPGLANEQFF. V gene TRBV5-6 combines with J gene TRBJ2-1; TRBD2 matches 8 bases. J lost 6 bases, V lost 4 bases, and 6 bases had no gene match. Germline V gene sequence: CDR1 SGHDT, CDR2 YYEEEE. The CDR3 consists of 14 residues.

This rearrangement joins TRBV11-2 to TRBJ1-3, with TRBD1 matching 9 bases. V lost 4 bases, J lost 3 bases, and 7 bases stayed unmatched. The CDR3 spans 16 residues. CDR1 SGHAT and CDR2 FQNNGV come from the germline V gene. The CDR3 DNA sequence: TGTGCCAGCAGCTCGAGGGACAGGGACGATGGAAACACCATATATTTT. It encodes CASSSRDRDDGNTIYF.

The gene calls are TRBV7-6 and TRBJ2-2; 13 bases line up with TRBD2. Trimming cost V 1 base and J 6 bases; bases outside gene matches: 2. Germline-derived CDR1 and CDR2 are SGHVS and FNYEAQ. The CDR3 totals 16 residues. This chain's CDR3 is CASSLELAGGSGELFF. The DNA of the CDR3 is TGTGCCAGCAGCTTAGAACTAGCGGGAGGGTCCGGGGAGCTGTTTTTT.

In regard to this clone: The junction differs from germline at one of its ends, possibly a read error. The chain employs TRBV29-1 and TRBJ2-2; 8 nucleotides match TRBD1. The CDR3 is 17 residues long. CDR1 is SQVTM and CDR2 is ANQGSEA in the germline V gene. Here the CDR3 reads CSVEDRGRSSNTGELFF. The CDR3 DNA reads TGCAGCGTGGAAGACAGGGGTCGGAGTTCGAACACCGGGGAGCTGTTTTTT.

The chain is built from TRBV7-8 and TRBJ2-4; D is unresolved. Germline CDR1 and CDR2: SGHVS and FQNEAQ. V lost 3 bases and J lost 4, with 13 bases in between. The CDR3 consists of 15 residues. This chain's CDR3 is CASSFVVTPKNIQYF. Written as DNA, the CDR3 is TGTGCCAGCAGCTTTGTCGTGACTCCAAAAAACATTCAGTACTTC.

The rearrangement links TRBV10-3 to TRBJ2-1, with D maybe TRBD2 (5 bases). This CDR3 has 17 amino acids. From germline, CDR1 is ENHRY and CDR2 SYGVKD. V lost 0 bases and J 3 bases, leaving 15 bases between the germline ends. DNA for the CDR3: TGTGCCATCAGTGAGTCGGAGGAGCGGAACAACTACAATGAGCAGTTCTTC. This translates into CAISESEERNNYNEQFF.

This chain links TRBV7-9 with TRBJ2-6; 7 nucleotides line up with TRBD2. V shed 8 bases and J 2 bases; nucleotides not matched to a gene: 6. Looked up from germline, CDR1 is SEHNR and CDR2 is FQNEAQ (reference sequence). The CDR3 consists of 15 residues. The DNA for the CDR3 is TGTGCCAGCCAAACGCGGGGGACTGGGGCCAACGTCCTGACTTTC. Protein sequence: CASQTRGTGANVLTF.

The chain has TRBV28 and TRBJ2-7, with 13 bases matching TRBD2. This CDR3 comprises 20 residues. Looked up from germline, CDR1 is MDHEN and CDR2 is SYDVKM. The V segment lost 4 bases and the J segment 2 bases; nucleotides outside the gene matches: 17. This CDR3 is CASSSKWTSGRWGGTYEQYF. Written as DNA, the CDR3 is TGTGCCAGCAGTTCAAAATGGACTAGCGGGAGATGGGGTGGTACCTACGAGCAGTACTTC.

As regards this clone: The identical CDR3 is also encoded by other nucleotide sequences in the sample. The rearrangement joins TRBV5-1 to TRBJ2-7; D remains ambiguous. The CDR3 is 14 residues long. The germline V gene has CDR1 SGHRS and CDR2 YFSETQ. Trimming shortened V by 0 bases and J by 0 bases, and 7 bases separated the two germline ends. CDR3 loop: CASSLEGSSYEQYF. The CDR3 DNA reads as TGCGCCAGCAGCTTGGAGGGCTCCTCCTACGAGCAGTACTTC.

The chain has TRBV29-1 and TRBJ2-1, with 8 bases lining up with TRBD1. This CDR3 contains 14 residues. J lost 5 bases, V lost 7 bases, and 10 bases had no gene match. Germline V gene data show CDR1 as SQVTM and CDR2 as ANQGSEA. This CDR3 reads CSASGQVKNNEQFF. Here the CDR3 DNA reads TGCAGCGCGTCGGGACAGGTAAAAAACAATGAGCAGTTCTTC.

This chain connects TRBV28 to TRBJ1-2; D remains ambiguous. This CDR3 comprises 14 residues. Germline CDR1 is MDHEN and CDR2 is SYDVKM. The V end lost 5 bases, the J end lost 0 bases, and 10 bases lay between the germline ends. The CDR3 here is CASSPLPTNYGYTF. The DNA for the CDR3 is TGTGCCAGCAGTCCCCTACCGACTAACTATGGCTACACCTTC.

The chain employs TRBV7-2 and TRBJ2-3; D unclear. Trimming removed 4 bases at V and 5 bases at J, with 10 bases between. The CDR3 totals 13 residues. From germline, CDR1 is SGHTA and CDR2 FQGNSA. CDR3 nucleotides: TGTGCCAGCAGCTCCGGGCTAGAAGATACGCAGTATTTT. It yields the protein CASSSGLEDTQYF.

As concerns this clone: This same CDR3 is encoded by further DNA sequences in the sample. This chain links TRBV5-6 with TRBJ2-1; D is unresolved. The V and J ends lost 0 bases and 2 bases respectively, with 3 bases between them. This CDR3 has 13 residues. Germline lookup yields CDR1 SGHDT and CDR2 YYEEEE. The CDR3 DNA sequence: TGTGCCAGCAGCTTGGGAACCTACAATGAGCAGTTCTTC. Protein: CASSLGTYNEQFF.

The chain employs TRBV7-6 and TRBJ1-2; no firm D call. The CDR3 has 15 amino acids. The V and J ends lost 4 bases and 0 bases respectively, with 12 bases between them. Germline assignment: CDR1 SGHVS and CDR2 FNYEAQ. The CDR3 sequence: CASSSRPTPNYGYTF. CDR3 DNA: TGTGCCAGCAGCTCGCGCCCTACTCCTAACTATGGCTACACCTTC.

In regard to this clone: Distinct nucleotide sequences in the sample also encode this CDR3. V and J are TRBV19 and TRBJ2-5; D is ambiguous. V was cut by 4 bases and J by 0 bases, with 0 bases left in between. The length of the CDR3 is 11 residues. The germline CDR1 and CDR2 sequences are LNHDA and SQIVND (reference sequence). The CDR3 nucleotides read TGTGCCAGTAGTAACCAAGAGACCCAGTACTTC. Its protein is CASSNQETQYF.

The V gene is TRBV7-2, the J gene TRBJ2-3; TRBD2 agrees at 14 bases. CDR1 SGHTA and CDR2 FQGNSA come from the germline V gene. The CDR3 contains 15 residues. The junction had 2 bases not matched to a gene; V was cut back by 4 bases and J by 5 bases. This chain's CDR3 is CASSWTSGRIDTQYF. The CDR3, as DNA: TGTGCCAGCAGCTGGACTAGCGGGAGGATAGATACGCAGTATTTT.